The clone carrying this TCR beta chain has a handful of counts. Its antigen is currently unknown. The source of the sample is a study of T cells in Graves' hyperthyroidism and ophthalmopathy. General study results and limits: Within blood appeared most thyroid clonotypes that had expanded above 0.001.

This CDR3 comprises 15 residues. Germline lookup yields CDR1 MNHEY and CDR2 SVGAGI. V was clipped by 2 bases and J by 8 bases; unmatched bases: 4. Researchers barred patients who had uncontrolled infection, other autoimmune disease, pregnancy or lactation. PBMCs came from more than 8.5 ml fresh peripheral blood. Authors of the study amplified TCR beta CDR3 regions from RNA transcripts. The TCR CDR3 was amplified in a first-round RT-PCR using the HTBI primer set. From the multiplex PCR reads, TCRdb called clonotypes with MiXCR, one entry per CDR3 protein. The repertoire has under 300,000 distinct CDR3 sequences, roughly 22% of them found once; the top ten carry 50% to 75%.

The source of this sequence is a man under 40 with Graves' ophthalmopathy. The chain recombines TRBV6-5 with TRBJ2-1; 12 bases are shared with TRBD2. Sequenced: blood. The chain's CDR3 is CASSYGTSGFYEQFF. The CDR3 DNA sequence: TGTGCCAGCAGTTACGGGACTAGCGGGTTCTATGAGCAGTTCTTC.